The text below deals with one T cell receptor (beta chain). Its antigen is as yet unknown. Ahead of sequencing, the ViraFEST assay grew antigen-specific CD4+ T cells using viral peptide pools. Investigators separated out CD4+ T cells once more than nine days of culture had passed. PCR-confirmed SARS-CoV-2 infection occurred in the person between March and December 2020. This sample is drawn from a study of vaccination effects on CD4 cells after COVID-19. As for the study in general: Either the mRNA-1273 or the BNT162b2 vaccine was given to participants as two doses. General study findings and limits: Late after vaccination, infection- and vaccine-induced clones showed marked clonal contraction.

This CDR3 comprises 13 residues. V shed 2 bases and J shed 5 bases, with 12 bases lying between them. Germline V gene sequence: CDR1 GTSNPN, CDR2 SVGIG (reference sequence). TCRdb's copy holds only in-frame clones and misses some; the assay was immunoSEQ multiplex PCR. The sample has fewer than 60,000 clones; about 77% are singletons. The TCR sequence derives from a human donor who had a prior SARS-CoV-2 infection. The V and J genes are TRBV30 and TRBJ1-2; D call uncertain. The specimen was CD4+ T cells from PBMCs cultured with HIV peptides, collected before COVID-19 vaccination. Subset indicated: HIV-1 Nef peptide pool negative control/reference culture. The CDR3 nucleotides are TGTGCCTGGAGTAATGGGAACCTTTATGGCTACACCTTC. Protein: CAWSNGNLYGYTF.